This record concerns one T cell receptor (beta chain) sequence. The CDR3 has 16 residues. With 1 base clipped from V and 9 bases from J, the junction kept 7 bases outside the gene matches. The germline gives CDR1 MNHEY, CDR2 SVGAGI. All patients handed over anywhere from 1 to 8 samples, pretreatment and on-treatment. The data derive from a study of PD-L1 blockade in urothelial cancer. Data came from immunoSEQ multiplex PCR; TCRdb stores just in-frame clones and leaves some out. This sample has 37,000 or so clones, with about four fifths found just once. The chain uses TRBV6-5 and TRBJ2-1; 12 positions agree with TRBD2. The clonotype originates from a man in his sixties with urothelial cancer. This sample comprised PBMCs, obtained around atezolizumab (anti-PD-L1) treatment. The DNA of the CDR3 is TGTGCCAGCAGTTACTGGGCTAGCGGGGGGGGTGGTGAGCAGTTCTTC. Protein product: CASSYWASGGGGEQFF.